This TCR beta chain was captured in a study of identical twins. Study-wide results and limits: Zero-insertion findings could be partly confounded by invariant cells (MAIT and iNKT cells).

This clonotype was detected many times. Its antigen is unknown. CDR3 length equals 16 residues. Trimming cost V 3 bases and J 9 bases; bases outside gene matches: 15. Germline V CDR1 and CDR2: MNHEY, SMNVEV (reference sequence). TCRdb called the 5' RACE reads again in MiXCR, with one record for every CDR3 protein. The table has approximately 670,000 distinct CDR3 sequences, 5.5% to 6.5% seen once. This sequence originates from a man younger than 35 in good health. The chain carries TRBV27 and TRBJ2-7, with TRBD1 matching 9 bases. What was sequenced was naive T cells sorted from blood. CDR3 bases: TGTGCCAGCAGTTTCATGGGGGACAGGGTGTCGGGTGGGCAGTACTTC. The encoded protein is CASSFMGDRVSGGQYF.